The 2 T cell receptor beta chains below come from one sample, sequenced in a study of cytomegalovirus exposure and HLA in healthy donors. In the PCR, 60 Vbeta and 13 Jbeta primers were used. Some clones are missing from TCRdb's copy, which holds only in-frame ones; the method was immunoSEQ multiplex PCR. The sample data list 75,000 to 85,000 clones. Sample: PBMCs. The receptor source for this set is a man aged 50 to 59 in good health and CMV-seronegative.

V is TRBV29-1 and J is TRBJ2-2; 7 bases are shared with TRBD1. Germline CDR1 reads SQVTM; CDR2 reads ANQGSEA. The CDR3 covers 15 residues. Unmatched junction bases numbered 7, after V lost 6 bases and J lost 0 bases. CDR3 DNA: TGCAGCGTCCACCCTGGGACAGCGAACACCGGGGAGCTGTTTTTT. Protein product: CSVHPGTANTGELFF.

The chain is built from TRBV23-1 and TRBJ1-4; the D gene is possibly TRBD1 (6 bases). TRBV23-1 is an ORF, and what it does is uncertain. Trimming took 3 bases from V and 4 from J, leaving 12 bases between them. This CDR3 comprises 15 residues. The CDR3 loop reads CASSHRRTVNEKLFF. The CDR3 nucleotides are TGCGCCAGCAGTCACCGCCGGACAGTTAATGAAAAACTGTTTTTT.